The 11 T cell receptor beta chains below come from one sample, sequenced in a study of PD-L1 blockade in urothelial cancer. Time point here: pretreatment peripheral blood. Repertoires were generated with immunoSEQ multiplex PCR, while TCRdb's copy carries only in-frame clones and drops some. Here the sample spans about 57,000 clones, 80% to 90% being singletons. Sample: PBMCs, taken around atezolizumab (anti-PD-L1) treatment. The source of these receptors is a man between 65 and 85 years old with urothelial cancer.

This rearrangement joins TRBV27 to TRBJ1-3; D ambiguous. The CDR3 length is 17 residues. Germline CDR1 and CDR2: MNHEY and SMNVEV (reference sequence). V lost 7 bases and J lost 0, with 19 bases in between. The CDR3: CASTQVGDPFSGNTIYF. CDR3 nucleotides: TGTGCCAGCACCCAGGTCGGCGACCCCTTCTCTGGAAACACCATATATTTT.

The V call is TRBV30, the J call TRBJ2-1, with 7 positions matching TRBD2. Trimming cost V 0 bases and J 8 bases; bases outside gene matches: 4. The CDR3 has 13 amino acids. The germline CDR1 and CDR2 sequences are GTSNPN and SVGIG (reference sequence). CDR3 residues: CAWSVAGAHEQFF. The CDR3 DNA reads TGTGCCTGGAGTGTGGCGGGAGCTCATGAGCAGTTCTTC.

The V gene is TRBV4-3, the J gene TRBJ2-1, with TRBD2 matching 10 bases. The CDR3 length is 15 residues. V shed 6 bases, J shed 8 bases, and the junction held 10 bases outside the gene matches. CDR1 is LGHNA and CDR2 is YSLEER in the germline V gene. The DNA of the CDR3 is TGCGCCAGCAGGCTCAGCGGGAGGGGAGTCTATGAGCAGTTCTTC. Protein: CASRLSGRGVYEQFF.

The rearrangement uses TRBV18 and TRBJ2-1; a possible D gene is TRBD2 (5 bases). The CDR3 has 14 amino acids. From germline, CDR1 is KGHSH and CDR2 LQKENI. Trimming took 6 bases from V and 5 from J, leaving 14 bases between them. Here the CDR3 DNA reads TGTGCCAGCTCTCCCGGGGAGACTAACAATGAGCAGTTCTTC. Protein sequence: CASSPGETNNEQFF.

This chain uses TRBV19 with TRBJ2-7; tentative D call: TRBD2 (5 bases). Germline V gene data show CDR1 as LNHDA and CDR2 as SQIVND (reference sequence). V was cut by 9 bases and J by 4 bases, with 13 bases left in between. The CDR3 has 12 amino acids. In DNA, the CDR3 is TGTGCCAGCACGGACTCCGAATACGAGCAGTACTTC. This gives the protein CASTDSEYEQYF.

The chain combines TRBV5-6 with TRBJ2-1, with 12 bases aligning to TRBD1. V dropped 2 bases and J dropped 6; count of bases not matched to a gene: 3. The CDR3 is 15 amino acids. The V gene's germline CDR1 is SGHDT and CDR2 YYEEEE. The CDR3 nucleotides read TGTGCCAGCAGCTTTTTGGGACAGGGGGCCAATGAGCAGTTCTTC. Translation: CASSFLGQGANEQFF.

This chain connects TRBV11-1 to TRBJ2-1; D is possibly TRBD1 (5 bases). The germline V and J ends were trimmed by 5 bases and 5 bases, with 19 bases remaining between them. The CDR3 runs to 16 residues. From germline, CDR1 is SGHAT and CDR2 FQDESV (reference sequence). CDR3 amino acids: CASSLRTFPAHNEQFF. As DNA, the CDR3 is TGTGCCAGCAGCCTGAGGACATTTCCGGCCCACAATGAGCAGTTCTTC.

This chain's CDR3 is CASSSTSQTGDYNEQFF. CDR3 in DNA: TGTGCCAGCAGCTCCACCTCCCAGACAGGGGATTACAATGAGCAGTTCTTC. The V gene is TRBV7-3, the J gene TRBJ2-1, with 8 bases fitting TRBD1. Trimming at V came to 4 bases and at J to 4 bases, leaving 12 bases not matched to a gene. This CDR3 region has 17 residues. CDR1 and CDR2 (germline): SGHTA, FQGTGA.

The J gene is TRBJ1-4, the V gene TRBV5-1, with D possibly TRBD1 on 6 matching bases. V lost 4 bases and J 6 bases, leaving 13 bases between the germline ends. CDR3 length: 14 residues. Germline CDR1 SGHRS, CDR2 YFSETQ. The CDR3 loop is CASSPSQGYEKLFF. CDR3 DNA sequence: TGCGCCAGCAGCCCCTCCCAGGGGTATGAAAAACTGTTTTTT.

This chain links TRBV7-2 with TRBJ1-3; unclear D gene. The CDR3 extends over 15 amino acids. V dropped 6 bases and J dropped 1 base, with 13 bases sitting between them. Per the germline V gene, CDR1 is SGHTA and CDR2 is FQGNSA. CDR3 coding DNA: TGTGCCAGCAGGTTGCAGGCTTTGTCTGGAAACACCATATATTTT. Its translation is CASRLQALSGNTIYF.

This chain connects TRBV11-3 to TRBJ2-7; 9 nucleotides agree with TRBD2. Germline trimming cut 1 base from V and 5 bases from J; bases unmatched to any gene: 6. The CDR3 length is 15 residues. Germline-derived CDR1 and CDR2 are SGHNT and YENEEA. CDR3 bases: TGTGCCAGCAGCTTAGTAGCGGGAGTTAGCGACGAGCAGTACTTC. The encoded protein is CASSLVAGVSDEQYF.